This T cell receptor (beta chain) originates from a study of response to subunit inactivated influenza vaccine. This clonotype was found many times. What it recognizes is unknown. General study findings and limits: Few new T cells, the authors suggested, are recruited by each seasonal influenza vaccination.

TCRdb redid the calling of the RT-PCR reads with MiXCR, one entry per CDR3 protein. Of about 780,000 distinct CDR3 sequences listed, roughly 18% are singletons. The TCR comes from a man aged 45-65 years who received an inactivated influenza vaccine. This specimen consisted of PBMCs from blood, obtained more than 4 days after vaccination.

The CDR3 sequence: CASSSARDRAQEQYF. The DNA of the CDR3 is TGTGCCAGCAGTTCCGCCCGGGACAGGGCACAGGAGCAGTACTTC. This rearrangement joins TRBV12-3 or TRBV12-4 to TRBJ2-7, with 9 bases aligning to TRBD1. J was trimmed by 7 bases and V by 4 bases; bases with no gene match: 11. CDR3 length: 15 amino acids.